A single sample gave rise to the 21 T cell receptor beta chains below, sequenced in a study of blood T cell repertoires in COVID-19. The repertoire was sequenced with immunoSEQ multiplex PCR; TCRdb's copy has only in-frame clones and lacks some. The sample records 70,000 to 95,000 clones, roughly 89% being singletons. Sample: peripheral blood. The receptors come from a woman of 80 years or more with active COVID-19.

The rearrangement uses TRBV5-1 and TRBJ2-3; possible D gene TRBD1, 5 bases. V dropped 4 bases and J dropped 6 bases, with 18 bases sitting between them. Looked up from germline, CDR1 is SGHRS and CDR2 is YFSETQ. The CDR3 is 15 residues long. CDR3 amino acids: CASSTTGIGADTQYF. Here the CDR3 DNA reads TGCGCCAGCAGCACCACAGGTATCGGTGCGGATACGCAGTATTTT. Based on the CDR3 plus reference TRBV5-1 and TRBJ2-3, the full variable domain is KAGVTQTPRYLIKTRGQQVTLSCSPISGHRSVSWYQQTPGQGLQFLFEYFSETQRNKGNFPGRFSGRQFSNSRSEMNVSTLELGDSALYLCASSTTGIGADTQYFGPGTRLTVL.

This sequence joins TRBV3-1 (or the pseudogene TRBV3-2) and TRBJ2-2; 14 positions match TRBD2. The V and J ends lost 0 bases and 5 bases, in that order; junction bases with no gene match: 11. Germline assignment: CDR1 LGHDT and CDR2 YNNKEL (reference sequence). This CDR3 region has 20 residues. CDR3 in amino acids: CASSQEGPRLAGGVTGELFF. CDR3 DNA sequence: TGTGCCAGCAGCCAAGAAGGGCCGAGACTAGCGGGAGGGGTAACCGGGGAGCTGTTTTTT.

The chain is built from TRBV5-4 and TRBJ2-7, with 9 bases matching TRBD2. This CDR3 is 13 amino acids long. Germline-derived CDR1 and CDR2 are SGHNT and YYREEE (reference sequence). With V trimmed by 2 bases and J by 6 bases, 3 bases remained unmatched. Here the CDR3 reads CASSFLSGSEQYF. CDR3 DNA sequence: TGTGCCAGCAGCTTCCTTAGCGGGAGCGAGCAGTACTTC.

The chain recombines TRBV28 with TRBJ1-1; D is ambiguous. This CDR3 is built from 13 residues. Trimming cost V 5 bases and J 5 bases, with 12 bases left between them. Germline CDR1 MDHEN, CDR2 SYDVKM. CDR3 in DNA: TGTGCCAGCAGTCCTTCCGTACAGACTGAAGCTTTCTTT. It yields the protein CASSPSVQTEAFF.

The chain employs TRBV6-5 and TRBJ1-4; weak D call: TRBD1 (5 bases). This CDR3 has 14 amino acids. Germline V gene data show CDR1 as MNHEY and CDR2 as SVGAGI. Trimming shortened V by 6 bases and J by 4 bases, and 12 bases separated the two germline ends. CDR3 amino acids: CASSLGQNNEKLFF. The CDR3 DNA follows: TGTGCCAGCAGCCTCGGACAAAATAATGAAAAACTGTTTTTT.

This clone was counted between two and nine times. The chain has TRBV30 and TRBJ1-3, with no clear D. The CDR3 length is 13 residues. Trimming removed 0 bases at V and 4 bases at J, with 7 bases between. Per germline, CDR1 GTSNPN and CDR2 SVGIG (reference sequence). As DNA, the CDR3 is TGTGCCTGGAGTGTAGGAGGGGGAAACACCATATATTTT. This translates into CAWSVGGGNTIYF.

This clone was counted once. This same CDR3 is encoded by further DNA sequences in the sample. This chain uses TRBV4-1 with TRBJ2-7; D may be TRBD2 (6 bases). V lost 0 bases to trimming and J lost 0 bases, with 9 bases between them. Germline V gene sequence: CDR1 MGHRA, CDR2 YSYEKL. The CDR3 is 15 residues long. CDR3 in DNA: TGCGCCAGCAGCCAAGAACGGGGGAGCTCCTACGAGCAGTACTTC. Translated: CASSQERGSSYEQYF.

The chain recombines TRBV4-3 with TRBJ2-7, with D perhaps TRBD1 (6 bases). The V end lost 0 bases, the J end lost 4 bases, and 13 bases lay between the germline ends. Germline values: CDR1 LGHNA, CDR2 YSLEER. The CDR3 loop spans 15 amino acids. CDR3 coding DNA: TGCGCCAGCAGCCAAGATGTCGGACAGCAGTACGAGCAGTACTTC. Protein product: CASSQDVGQQYEQYF.

This rearrangement joins TRBV7-2 to TRBJ2-5; D perhaps matches TRBD1 (6 bases). V lost 0 bases and J 5 bases, leaving 16 bases between the germline ends. This CDR3 has 16 residues. CDR1 is SGHTA and CDR2 is FQGNSA in the germline V gene. CDR3 DNA: TGTGCCAGCAGCTTAGCGCTAGGGGGAGTCGGGGAGACCCAGTACTTC. Amino acids: CASSLALGGVGETQYF. Full variable domain (remainder filled in from reference TRBV7-2 and TRBJ2-5): GAGVSQSPSNKVTEKGKDVELRCDPISGHTALYWYRQSLGQGLEFLIYFQGNSAPDKSGLPSDRFSAERTGGSVSTLTIQRTQQEDSAVYLCASSLALGGVGETQYFGPGTRLLVL.

Written as DNA, the CDR3 is TGTGCCACCAGCACAGGGTTTCGGAACACCGGGGAGCTGTTTTTT. The encoded protein is CATSTGFRNTGELFF. This rearrangement joins TRBV15 to TRBJ2-2; a possible D gene is TRBD1 (5 bases). Trimming shortened V by 4 bases and J by 1 base, and 10 bases separated the two germline ends. Per the germline V gene, CDR1 is LNHNV and CDR2 is YYDKDF (reference sequence). This CDR3 region has 15 residues.

This chain uses TRBV27 with TRBJ1-2; possible D gene TRBD1, 5 bases. CDR3 length: 15 residues. Trimming cost V 2 bases and J 4 bases, with 14 bases left between them. Looked up from germline, CDR1 is MNHEY and CDR2 is SMNVEV (reference sequence). In DNA form, the CDR3 reads TGTGCCAGCAGTTTAGGGGCCCCCGTTTCCTATGGCTACACCTTC. It yields the protein CASSLGAPVSYGYTF.

The gene calls are TRBV24-1 and TRBJ2-3, with 10 bases identical to TRBD1. Germline CDR1 reads KGHDR; CDR2 reads SFDVKD. The J segment lost 1 base and the V segment lost 5 bases, leaving 14 bases of the junction unmatched. This CDR3 region has 19 residues. CDR3 nucleotides: TGTGCCACCAGTGTGAGTGGGACAGGGGTTTTTAGGGGCACAGATACGCAGTATTTT. It codes for CATSVSGTGVFRGTDTQYF.

Details on this clone: A much larger clone is a single base away; this may be a read error. The CDR3 DNA sequence: TGTGCCAGCAACTTAGCGAAGTCGAGCTACGAGCAGTACTTC. It specifies CASNLAKSSYEQYF. The V call is TRBV13, the J call TRBJ2-7; a possible D gene is TRBD2 (5 bases). CDR1 and CDR2 (germline): PRHDT, FYEKMQ (reference sequence). The CDR3 runs to 14 residues.

The genes are TRBV7-3 and TRBJ2-1; 7 bases are shared with TRBD2. V lost 3 bases, J lost 5 bases, and 4 bases stayed unmatched. Germline lookup yields CDR1 SGHTA and CDR2 FQGTGA. CDR3 length: 14 amino acids. CDR3 nucleotide sequence: TGTGCCAGCAGCTTTTTGGGGGGGAACAATGAGCAGTTCTTC. It translates to CASSFLGGNNEQFF.

The chain has TRBV5-4 and TRBJ2-7, with D unresolved. The germline V and J ends were trimmed by 1 base and 4 bases, with 9 bases remaining between them. This CDR3 is 13 amino acids long. Germline V gene data show CDR1 as SGHNT and CDR2 as YYREEE (reference sequence). This CDR3 is CASSLSRSYEQYF. CDR3 coding DNA: TGTGCCAGCAGCTTGAGTCGGTCGTACGAGCAGTACTTC. The variable domain in full, completed from reference TRBV5-4 and TRBJ2-7, reads ETGVTQSPTHLIKTRGQQVTLRCSSQSGHNTVSWYQQALGQGPQFIFQYYREEENGRGNFPPRFSGLQFPNYSSELNVNALELDDSALYLCASSLSRSYEQYFGPGTRLTVT.

Only one count was recorded for this clone. V and J are TRBV28 and TRBJ1-2; 7 positions agree with TRBD1. CDR1 MDHEN and CDR2 SYDVKM come from the germline V gene. This CDR3 has 16 amino acids. Trimming cost V 11 bases and J 0 bases; bases outside gene matches: 15. This chain's CDR3 is CASGARTGLSNYGYTF. The CDR3 DNA is TGTGCCTCAGGAGCCAGGACAGGTTTATCTAACTATGGCTACACCTTC.

The chain is built from TRBV6-2 or TRBV6-3 and TRBJ2-6, with a weak D call TRBD1 (7 bases). Germline lookup yields CDR1 MNHEY and CDR2 SVGEGT. The CDR3 extends over 18 amino acids. Between the trimmed V and J ends, which lost 2 bases and 0 bases, there was a span of 14 bases. The CDR3 nucleotides read TGTGCCAGCAGTTACGGAGGGACAGCCTTCTCTGGGGCCAACGTCCTGACTTTC. Amino acid sequence: CASSYGGTAFSGANVLTF.

This rearrangement joins TRBV29-1 to TRBJ1-1, with TRBD1 identical over 12 bases. V shed 8 bases, J shed 4 bases, and the junction held 8 bases outside the gene matches. CDR1 SQVTM and CDR2 ANQGSEA come from the germline V gene. The CDR3 contains 14 residues. The CDR3 protein is CSLGQGALGTEAFF. CDR3 DNA sequence: TGCAGCTTGGGACAGGGGGCGCTGGGCACTGAAGCTTTCTTT.

The DNA for the CDR3 is TGTGCCAGCAGTCCCCACAGGGGGTCTACTCAGCCCCAGCATTTT. Translating gives CASSPHRGSTQPQHF. The chain links TRBV27 to TRBJ1-5, with 8 positions matching TRBD1. The length of the CDR3 is 15 residues. V dropped 5 bases and J dropped 6; count of bases not matched to a gene: 9. CDR1 is MNHEY, CDR2 SMNVEV, per germline (reference sequence).

The chain uses TRBV29-1 and TRBJ2-7; 10 nucleotides agree with TRBD2. CDR3 length: 16 amino acids. J lost 2 bases, V lost 4 bases, and 11 bases had no gene match. Germline-derived CDR1 and CDR2 are SQVTM and ANQGSEA. CDR3 sequence (DNA): TGCAGCGTTGGGGCCCATAGGACTAGCGGAGCCTACGAGCAGTACTTC. Translation gives CSVGAHRTSGAYEQYF.

The chain is built from TRBV2 and TRBJ2-3, with D unresolved. The CDR3 loop spans 11 amino acids. V lost 8 bases and J 3 bases, leaving 6 bases between the germline ends. The germline V gene has CDR1 SNHLY and CDR2 FYNNEI. The CDR3 protein is CASLYTDTQYF. CDR3 nucleotides: TGTGCCAGCCTCTATACAGATACGCAGTATTTT.